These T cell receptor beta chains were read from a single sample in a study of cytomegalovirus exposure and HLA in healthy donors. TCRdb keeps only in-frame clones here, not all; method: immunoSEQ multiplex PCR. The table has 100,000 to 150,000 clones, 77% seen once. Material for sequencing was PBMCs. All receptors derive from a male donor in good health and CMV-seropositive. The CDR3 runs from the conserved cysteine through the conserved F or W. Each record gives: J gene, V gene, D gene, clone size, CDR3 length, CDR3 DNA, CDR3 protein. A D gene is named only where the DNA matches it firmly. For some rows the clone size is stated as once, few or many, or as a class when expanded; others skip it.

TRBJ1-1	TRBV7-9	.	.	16	TGTGCCAGCAGCTTAGGGTCAGGGCGATTGAACACTGAAGCTTTCTTT	CASSLGSGRLNTEAFF
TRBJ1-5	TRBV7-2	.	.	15	TGTGCCAGCAGCTTAGTGCTGGGGGGGAATCAGCCCCAGCATTTT	CASSLVLGGNQPQHF
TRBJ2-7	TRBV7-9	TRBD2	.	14	TGTTCCAGCAGCCAATCCGGGACTACCGCCGAGCAGTACTTC	CSSSQSGTTAEQYF
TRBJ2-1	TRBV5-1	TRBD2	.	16	TGCGCCAGCAGCTTCCGTAGCGGGGGGGCAGGGTATGAGCAGTTCTTC	CASSFRSGGAGYEQFF
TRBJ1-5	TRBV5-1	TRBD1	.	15	TGCGCCAGCAGCTTGACAGGGGGCGGAAATCAGCCCCAGCATTTT	CASSLTGGGNQPQHF
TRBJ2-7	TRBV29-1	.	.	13	TGCAGCGTTGAATCAGGACTCGTGGGCGAGCAGTACTTC	CSVESGLVGEQYF
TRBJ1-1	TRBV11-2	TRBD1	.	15	TGTGCCAGCAGCTCCAAGGACAGGGGGAGCACTGAAGCTTTCTTT	CASSSKDRGSTEAFF
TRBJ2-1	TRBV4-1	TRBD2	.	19	TGCGCCAGCAGCCAAAATCCTCTCTCAGGGACTAGCTACTACAATGAGCAGTTCTTC	CASSQNPLSGTSYYNEQFF
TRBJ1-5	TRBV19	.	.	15	TGTGCCAGTAGTATGTCAATTCAGAGCAATCAGCCCCAGCATTTT	CASSMSIQSNQPQHF
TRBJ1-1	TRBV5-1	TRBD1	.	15	TGCGCCAGCAGCTCGGCCTGGACAGGGAACACTGAAGCTTTCTTT	CASSSAWTGNTEAFF
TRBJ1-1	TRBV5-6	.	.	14	TGTGCCAGCAGCTTTATGGTTAGCGGGACTGAAGCTTTCTTT	CASSFMVSGTEAFF
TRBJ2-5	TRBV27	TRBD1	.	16	TGTGCCAGCAGTTCCTCGGGACAGTTCTCTACAGAGACCCAGTACTTC	CASSSSGQFSTETQYF
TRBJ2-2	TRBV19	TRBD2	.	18	TGTGCCAGTAGTATAGGTCCCAGCGGGGGGTCGTACACCGGGGAGCTGTTTTTT	CASSIGPSGGSYTGELFF
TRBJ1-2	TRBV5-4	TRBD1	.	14	TGTGCCAGCAGCCAGGGACAGGGAAACTATGGCTACACCTTC	CASSQGQGNYGYTF
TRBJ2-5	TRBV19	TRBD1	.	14	TGTGCCAGTTCCGGGACAGGGGGTTCCAAGACCCAGTACTTC	CASSGTGGSKTQYF
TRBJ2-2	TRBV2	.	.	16	TGTGCCAGCAGTGAAGCCCAGGGGTTGAACACCGGGGAGCTGTTTTTT	CASSEAQGLNTGELFF
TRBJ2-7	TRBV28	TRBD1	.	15	TGTGCCAGCAGTTTAAGTAAGGGACAGATGTACGAGCAGTACTTC	CASSLSKGQMYEQYF
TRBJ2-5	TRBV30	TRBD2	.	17	TGTGCCTGGAGTGGGCTGGTTGGCGGGGGGTACCAAGAGACCCAGTACTTC	CAWSGLVGGGYQETQYF
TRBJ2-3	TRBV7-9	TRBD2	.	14	TGTGCCACCTGGGAGCGGGGGGGCACAGATACGCAGTATTTT	CATWERGGTDTQYF
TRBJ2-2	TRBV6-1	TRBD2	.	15	TGTGCCAGCAGCCCAACTAGCGGGGGACCCGGGGAGCTGTTTTTT	CASSPTSGGPGELFF
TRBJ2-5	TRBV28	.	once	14	TGTGCCAGCAGTTCCGGACTTACCGTAGAGACCCAGTACTTC	CASSSGLTVETQYF
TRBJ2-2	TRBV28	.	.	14	TGTGCCAGCAGGGTAGGACAGAACACCGGGGAGCTGTTTTTT	CASRVGQNTGELFF
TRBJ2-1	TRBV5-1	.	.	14	TGCGCCAGCAGCGGCCAGACAGTTTTGGATGAGCAGTTCTTC	CASSGQTVLDEQFF
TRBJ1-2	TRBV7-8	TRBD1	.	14	TGTGCCAGCAGCCTCGCGACAGGGGCTTACGGCTACACCTTC	CASSLATGAYGYTF
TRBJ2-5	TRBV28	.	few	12	TGTGCCAGCAGTGGTGGAGCGGAGACCCAGTACTTC	CASSGGAETQYF
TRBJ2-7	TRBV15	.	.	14	TGTGCCACCAGTAAGGGGGACCTCTCCTACGAGCAGTACTTC	CATSKGDLSYEQYF
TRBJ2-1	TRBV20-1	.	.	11	TGCAGTGCTAGATATGTTGATGAGCAGTTCTTC	CSARYVDEQFF
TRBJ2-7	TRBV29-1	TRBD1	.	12	TGCAGCGCGACAGGGAGAAGCTACGAGCAGTACTTC	CSATGRSYEQYF
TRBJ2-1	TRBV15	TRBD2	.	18	TGTGCCACCAGCAGAGAAGGTAGCGGGAGGCGCTCCTACAATGAGCAGTTCTTC	CATSREGSGRRSYNEQFF
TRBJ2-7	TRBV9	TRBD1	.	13	TGTGCCAGCAGCCCAACGACAGGGTCCGAGCAGTGCTTC	CASSPTTGSEQCF
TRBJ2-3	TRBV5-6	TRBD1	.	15	TGTGCCGGCAGCGAGACAGGGGGACGGACAGATACGCAGTATTTT	CAGSETGGRTDTQYF
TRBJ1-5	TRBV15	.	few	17	TGTGCCACCAGCCATATACTGGGACTGCCCATAGGTCAGCCCCAGCATTTT	CATSHILGLPIGQPQHF
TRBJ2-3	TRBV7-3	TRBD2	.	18	TGTGCCAGCAGCTTAAATCCAATAGCGGGAGGAGGGACAGATACGCAGTATTTT	CASSLNPIAGGGTDTQYF
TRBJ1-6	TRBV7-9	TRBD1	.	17	TGTTCCAGCAGCTTAGGCCTGGACAGGGGGCAGGTTTCACCCCTCCACTTT	CSSSLGLDRGQVSPLHF
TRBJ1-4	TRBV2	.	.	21	TGTGCCAGCAGTGAAGTGGGCATTACAGGTGGTACCTTCGAGGCAGGTGAAAAACTGTTTTTT	CASSEVGITGGTFEAGEKLFF
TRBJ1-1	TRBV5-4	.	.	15	TGTGCCAGCAGCTCTCAAGGGGCGTCGGGCACTGAAGCTTTCTTT	CASSSQGASGTEAFF
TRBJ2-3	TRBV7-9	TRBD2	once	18	TGTGCCAGCAGCCCCGGTACTAGCGGGGGGACTAGCACAGATACGCAGTATTTT	CASSPGTSGGTSTDTQYF
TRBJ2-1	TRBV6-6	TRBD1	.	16	TGTGCCAGCAGTCTCGAGGGACAGGGAATCGTCAATGAGCAGTTCTTC	CASSLEGQGIVNEQFF
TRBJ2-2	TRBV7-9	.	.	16	TGTGCCAGCAGCTACCGGAGGGGTGCGGACACCGGGGAGCTGTTTTTT	CASSYRRGADTGELFF
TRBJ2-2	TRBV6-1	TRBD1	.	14	TGTGCCAGCATGAGGACAGGGAACCCCGGGGAGCTGTTTTTT	CASMRTGNPGELFF
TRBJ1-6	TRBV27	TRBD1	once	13	TGTGCCAGCAGGGGGGACAGGGACTCACCCCTCCACTTT	CASRGDRDSPLHF